This is a list of T cell receptor beta chains from one sample in a study of cytomegalovirus exposure and HLA in healthy donors. Data came from immunoSEQ multiplex PCR; TCRdb stores just in-frame clones and leaves some out. The sample consists of around 130,000 clones, roughly 79% of them appearing once. The sequenced material came from PBMCs. Every receptor here comes from a young man in good health and CMV-seronegative. CDR3s include the opening cysteine and the closing phenylalanine or tryptophan. D genes are given only for firm matches. Some rows mark clone size as missing; the rest say once, few, many or name a class of expanded clone.

V gene	D gene	clone size	J gene	CDR3 protein	CDR3 DNA
TRBV28	.	.	TRBJ2-7	CASRGAGSHYEQYF	TGTGCCAGCCGTGGGGCCGGCAGCCACTACGAGCAGTACTTC
TRBV7-2	TRBD2	.	TRBJ2-2	CASSFYAGANTGELFF	TGTGCCAGCAGCTTCTATGCGGGGGCGAACACCGGGGAGCTGTTTTTT
TRBV19	.	.	TRBJ1-1	CASSPQGRVTEAFF	TGTGCCAGTAGTCCACAGGGTCGGGTCACTGAAGCTTTCTTT
TRBV18	.	.	TRBJ1-5	CASSPRDQPQHF	TGTGCCAGCAGTCCCAGGGATCAGCCCCAGCATTTT
TRBV5-6	.	.	TRBJ1-2	CASSLITGTWGGYTF	TGTGCCAGCAGCTTGATCACGGGGACTTGGGGTGGCTACACCTTC
TRBV19	.	.	TRBJ1-2	CASSIGGLAGYTF	TGTGCCAGTAGTATAGGGGGACTTGCTGGCTACACCTTC
TRBV19	TRBD1	.	TRBJ1-4	CASSDRDGPRINEKLFF	TGTGCCAGTAGCGACAGGGACGGGCCACGTATTAATGAAAAACTGTTTTTT
TRBV19	.	.	TRBJ1-2	CASSMQGSPPEMNGYTF	TGTGCCAGTAGTATGCAGGGGAGTCCGCCCGAGATGAACGGCTACACCTTC
TRBV4-2	TRBD1	.	TRBJ2-2	CASSQVRWGGTGQLWNTGELFF	TGTGCCAGCAGCCAAGTAAGATGGGGAGGGACAGGGCAGCTTTGGAACACCGGGGAGCTGTTTTTT
TRBV30	TRBD1	.	TRBJ1-2	CAWSVLSMSGDRAYGYTF	TGTGCCTGGAGTGTACTATCTATGAGTGGGGACAGGGCCTATGGCTACACCTTC
TRBV29-1	.	.	TRBJ1-5	CSVGSQGGLPQHF	TGCAGCGTTGGCAGTCAGGGAGGGCTTCCCCAGCATTTT
TRBV4-3	.	.	TRBJ1-3	CASSLEHSSGNTIYF	TGCGCCAGCAGCCTAGAGCACAGCTCTGGAAACACCATATATTTT
TRBV2	TRBD2	.	TRBJ2-2	CASMTGSGVAGELFF	TGTGCCAGCATGACGGGTAGCGGGGTTGCCGGGGAGCTGTTTTTT
TRBV7-8	TRBD1	.	TRBJ1-5	CASRTDRVNQPQHF	TGTGCCAGCAGAACGGACAGGGTGAATCAGCCCCAGCATTTT
TRBV14	.	.	TRBJ1-3	CASSPLGPSGNTIYF	TGTGCCAGCAGCCCCCTGGGGCCCTCTGGAAACACCATATATTTT
TRBV9	.	.	TRBJ2-7	CASSERQPPYEQYF	TGTGCCAGCAGCGAGCGACAGCCTCCCTACGAGCAGTACTTC
TRBV15	.	.	TRBJ2-3	CATSRDLPPDTQYF	TGTGCCACCAGCAGAGATCTTCCCCCAGATACGCAGTATTTT
TRBV6-4	TRBD2	.	TRBJ2-2	CASSGAASGKGELFF	TGTGCCAGCAGTGGTGCCGCTAGCGGGAAGGGGGAGCTGTTTTTT
TRBV13	.	.	TRBJ2-1	CASSRTLLSSYNEQFF	TGTGCCAGCAGCCGAACGCTTCTGAGCTCCTACAATGAGCAGTTCTTC
TRBV6-6	TRBD2	.	TRBJ2-7	CASTEIGLALPYEQYF	TGTGCCAGCACCGAAATAGGACTAGCCTTGCCCTACGAGCAGTACTTC
TRBV27	TRBD1	.	TRBJ1-2	CASSLTGVGYTF	TGTGCCAGCAGTTTGACAGGGGTTGGCTACACCTTC
TRBV6-1	.	once	TRBJ1-2	CASREVTGGSGYGYTF	TGTGCCAGCAGAGAAGTTACGGGGGGCTCTGGCTATGGCTACACCTTC
TRBV27	.	.	TRBJ1-1	CASSFSLGVGASIGGNTEAFF	TGTGCCAGCAGTTTCAGTCTCGGGGTCGGGGCCAGTATAGGGGGGAACACTGAAGCTTTCTTT
TRBV4-3	.	.	TRBJ1-1	CASSSYTEAFF	TGCGCCAGCAGCTCTTATACTGAAGCTTTCTTT
TRBV10-2	.	.	TRBJ1-2	CASSGLPGTLGGYTF	TGCGCCAGCAGTGGGCTCCCAGGGACACTCGGGGGCTACACCTTC
TRBV27	TRBD2	few	TRBJ2-7	CASSFGAGGYEQYF	TGTGCCAGCAGTTTTGGAGCGGGAGGCTACGAGCAGTACTTC
TRBV11-2	.	.	TRBJ1-1	CASSASNRVGYTEAFF	TGTGCCAGCAGCGCCTCCAACAGGGTAGGGTACACTGAAGCTTTCTTT
TRBV27	TRBD1	.	TRBJ1-2	CASSQGYGYTF	TGTGCCAGTTCACAGGGGTATGGCTACACCTTC
TRBV5-1	.	.	TRBJ1-2	CASSLAGGDYGYTF	TGCGCCAGCAGCTTGGCGGGGGGCGACTATGGCTACACCTTC
TRBV18	TRBD2	once	TRBJ2-7	CASSHTSGGNYEQYF	TGTGCCAGCTCACACACTAGCGGGGGGAACTACGAGCAGTACTTC
TRBV28	.	few	TRBJ2-2	CASSFSPGELFF	TGTGCCAGCAGTTTCTCTCCCGGGGAGCTGTTTTTT
TRBV7-2	TRBD1	.	TRBJ1-1	CASSLQINRGREAFF	TGTGCCAGCAGCTTACAAATAAACAGGGGGCGGGAAGCTTTCTTT
TRBV6-5	.	.	TRBJ2-1	CASRKTVTSEQFF	TGTGCCAGCAGAAAGACAGTCACTTCTGAGCAGTTCTTC
TRBV28	.	.	TRBJ1-2	CASNSRGYGYTF	TGTGCCAGCAACTCGAGAGGCTATGGCTACACCTTC
TRBV29-1	.	.	TRBJ1-2	CSGELGYGYTF	TGCAGCGGGGAGCTAGGCTATGGCTACACCTTC
TRBV28	.	once	TRBJ1-2	CASRSGQTSYGYTF	TGTGCCAGCCGTTCCGGACAGACCTCCTATGGCTACACCTTC
TRBV19	.	once	TRBJ1-5	CASSDGPVIQPQHF	TGTGCCAGTAGTGATGGGCCAGTAATACAGCCCCAGCATTTT
TRBV19	TRBD2	.	TRBJ2-5	CASSQLARETQYF	TGTGCCAGTAGCCAACTAGCGAGGGAGACCCAGTACTTC
TRBV11-2	.	.	TRBJ2-7	CASSLLAYEQYF	TGTGCCAGCAGCTTACTAGCCTACGAGCAGTACTTC